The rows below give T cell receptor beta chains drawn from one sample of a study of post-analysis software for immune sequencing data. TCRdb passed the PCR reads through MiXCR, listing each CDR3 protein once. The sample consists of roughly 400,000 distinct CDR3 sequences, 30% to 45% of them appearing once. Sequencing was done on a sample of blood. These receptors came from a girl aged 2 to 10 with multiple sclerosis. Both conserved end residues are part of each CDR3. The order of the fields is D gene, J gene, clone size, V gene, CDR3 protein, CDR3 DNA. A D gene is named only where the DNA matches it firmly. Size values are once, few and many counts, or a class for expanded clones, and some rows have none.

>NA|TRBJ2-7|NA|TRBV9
CASGTTSSYNEQYF
TGTGCCAGCGGTACGACGAGCTCCTACAATGAGCAGTACTTC
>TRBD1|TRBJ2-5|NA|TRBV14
CASSQDPQGGNQETQYF
TGTGCCAGCAGTCAAGACCCACAGGGGGGAAACCAAGAGACCCAGTACTTC
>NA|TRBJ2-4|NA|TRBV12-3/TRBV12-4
CASSFTAAKNIQYF
TGTGCCAGCAGTTTCACGGCAGCCAAAAACATTCAGTACTTC
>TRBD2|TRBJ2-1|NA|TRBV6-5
CASYQREPYNEQFF
TGTGCCAGCTACCAGCGGGAGCCCTACAATGAGCAGTTCTTC
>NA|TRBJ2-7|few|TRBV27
CASSYRGPYEQYF
TGTGCCAGCAGTTATCGGGGCCCCTACGAGCAGTACTTC
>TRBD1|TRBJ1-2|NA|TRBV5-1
CASSLGPGGPYGYTF
TGCGCCAGCAGCTTGGGTCCAGGGGGGCCCTATGGCTACACCTTC
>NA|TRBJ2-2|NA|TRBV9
CASSPLGTANTGELFF
TGTGCCAGCAGCCCTCTGGGGACCGCGAACACCGGGGAGCTGTTTTTT
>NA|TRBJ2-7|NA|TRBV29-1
CSVVTVDSGEQYF
TGCAGCGTTGTTACAGTTGACTCTGGCGAGCAGTACTTC
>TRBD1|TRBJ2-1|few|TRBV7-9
CASSSRQGPYNEQFF
TGTGCCAGCAGCTCCCGACAGGGCCCCTACAATGAGCAGTTCTTC
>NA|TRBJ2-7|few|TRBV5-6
CASGLGGHPDEQYF
TGTGCCAGCGGTCTCGGGGGGCACCCCGACGAGCAGTACTTC
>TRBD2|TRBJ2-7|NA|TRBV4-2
CASSQEGRSGGYSYEQYF
TGTGCCAGCAGCCAAGAAGGCCGGAGCGGGGGGTATTCCTACGAGCAGTACTTC
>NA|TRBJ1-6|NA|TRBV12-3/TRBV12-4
CASSFEAVSGKSYNSPLHF
TGTGCCAGCAGTTTTGAGGCCGTCTCAGGGAAATCCTATAATTCACCCCTCCACTTT
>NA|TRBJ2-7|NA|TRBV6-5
CASSYREFSSYEQYF
TGTGCCAGCAGTTATCGCGAGTTTAGCTCCTACGAGCAGTACTTC
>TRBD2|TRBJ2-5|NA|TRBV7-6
CASSLDGAGGPSETQYF
TGTGCCAGCAGCTTAGATGGGGCGGGAGGGCCATCTGAGACCCAGTACTTC
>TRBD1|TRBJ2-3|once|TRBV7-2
CASSKDRTHTDTQYF
TGTGCCAGCAGCAAGGACAGGACCCACACAGATACGCAGTATTTT
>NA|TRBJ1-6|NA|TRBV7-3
CASSKRQKDRKNSPLHF
TGTGCCAGCTCAAAGCGTCAAAAGGACAGAAAGAATTCACCCCTCCACTTT
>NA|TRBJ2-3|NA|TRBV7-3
CASSPGSEFTDTQYF
TGTGCCAGCAGCCCAGGGAGTGAATTCACAGATACGCAGTATTTT
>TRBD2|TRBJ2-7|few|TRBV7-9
CASSTLAGGSYEQYF
TGTGCCAGCAGCACCCTAGCGGGAGGTTCATACGAGCAGTACTTC
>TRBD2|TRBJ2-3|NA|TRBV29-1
CSVELPSSGAGDTQYF
TGCAGCGTTGAACTCCCGAGCAGCGGGGCGGGAGATACGCAGTATTTT
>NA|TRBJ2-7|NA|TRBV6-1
CASSEVWPPTYEQYF
TGTGCCAGCAGTGAAGTTTGGCCCCCTACCTACGAGCAGTACTTC
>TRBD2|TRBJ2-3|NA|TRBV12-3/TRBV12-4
CASSLGTSSTDTQYF
TGTGCCAGCAGTTTAGGGACTAGTAGCACAGATACGCAGTATTTT
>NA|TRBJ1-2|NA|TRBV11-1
CASSAGRVCGYTF
TGTGCCAGCAGCGCCGGGCGGGTCTGTGGCTACACCTTC
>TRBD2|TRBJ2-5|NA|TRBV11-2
CASSGETSGMGETQYF
TGTGCCAGCAGCGGGGAAACTAGCGGGATGGGAGAGACCCAGTACTTC
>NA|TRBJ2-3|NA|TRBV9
CASSVAPPYTDTQYF
TGTGCCAGCAGCGTAGCCCCGCCATACACAGATACGCAGTATTTT
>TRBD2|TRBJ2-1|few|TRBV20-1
CSADDPGTSGRVEQFF
TGCAGTGCTGATGACCCCGGGACTAGCGGGAGAGTCGAGCAGTTCTTC
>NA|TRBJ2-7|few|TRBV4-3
CASSQDRETSGYEQYF
TGCGCCAGCAGCCAAGATAGGGAGACTTCGGGTTACGAGCAGTACTTC
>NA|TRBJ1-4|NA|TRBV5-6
CASMTGETTNEKLFF
TGTGCCAGCATGACCGGGGAGACAACTAATGAAAAACTGTTTTTT
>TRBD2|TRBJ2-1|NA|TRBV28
CASSLPGLAGGRNEQFF
TGTGCCAGCAGTCTGCCGGGACTAGCGGGAGGGCGCAATGAGCAGTTCTTC
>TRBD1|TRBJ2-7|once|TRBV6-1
CASSEAGTGPYEQYF
TGTGCCAGCAGTGAAGCGGGGACAGGGCCCTACGAGCAGTACTTC